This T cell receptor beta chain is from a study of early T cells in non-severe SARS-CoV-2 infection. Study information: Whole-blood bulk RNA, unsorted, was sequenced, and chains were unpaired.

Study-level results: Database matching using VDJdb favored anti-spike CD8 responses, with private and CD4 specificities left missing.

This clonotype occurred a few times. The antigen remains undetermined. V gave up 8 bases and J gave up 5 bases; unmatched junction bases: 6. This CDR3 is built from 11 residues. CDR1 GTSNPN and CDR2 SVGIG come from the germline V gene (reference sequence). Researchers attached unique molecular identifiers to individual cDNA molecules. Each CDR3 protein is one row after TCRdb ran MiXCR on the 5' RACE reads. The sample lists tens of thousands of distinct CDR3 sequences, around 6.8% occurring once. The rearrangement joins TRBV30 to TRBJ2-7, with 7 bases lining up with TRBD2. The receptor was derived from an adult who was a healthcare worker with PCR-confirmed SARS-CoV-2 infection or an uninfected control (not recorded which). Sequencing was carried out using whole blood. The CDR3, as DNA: TGTGCCCTAGCGGAGCTAGACGAGCAGTACTTC. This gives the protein CALAELDEQYF.